These 21 T cell receptor beta chains share one sample of origin, sequenced in a study of early T cells in non-severe SARS-CoV-2 infection. TCRdb reprocessed the 5' RACE reads with MiXCR, giving one entry per CDR3 protein. This sample has about 64,000 distinct CDR3 sequences, with about 11% found just once. Sequenced material: whole blood, taken at baseline. These receptors were taken from an adult who was a healthcare worker with PCR-confirmed SARS-CoV-2 infection or an uninfected control (not recorded which).

This chain joins TRBV7-2 and TRBJ2-7; TRBD1 is a possible D gene (5 bases). The ends were cut back, 2 bases at V and 0 bases at J, with 11 bases in the middle. Germline CDR1 reads SGHTA; CDR2 reads FQGNSA. This CDR3 comprises 15 residues. The CDR3 coding sequence is TGTGCCAGCAGCTTACAGGGATCGGGCTCCTACGAGCAGTACTTC. It yields the protein CASSLQGSGSYEQYF.

Many counts were recorded for this clonotype. The gene calls are TRBV7-6 and TRBJ2-7; D is ambiguous. The CDR3 length is 11 residues. Germline V CDR1 and CDR2: SGHVS, FNYEAQ. Trimming pared 1 base from V and 6 bases from J, leaving 4 bases between. The DNA of the CDR3 is TGTGCCAGCAGCTTAGGCCCCGAGCAGTACTTC. This gives the protein CASSLGPEQYF.

The J gene is TRBJ2-7, the V gene TRBV5-1; 8 bases map to TRBD1. After removal of 0 bases from V and 8 bases from J, the junction contained 13 bases not matched to a gene. The CDR3 contains 16 residues. Germline loops: CDR1 SGHRS, CDR2 YFSETQ. The CDR3 loop is CASSLGVMTGEEQQYF. The DNA for the CDR3 is TGCGCCAGCAGCTTGGGGGTAATGACAGGGGAGGAGCAGCAGTACTTC.

There are many counts of this clonotype. The chain links TRBV9 to TRBJ2-5; 7 nucleotides align to TRBD1. The CDR3 sequence is 15 residues long. The V gene's germline CDR1 is SGDLS and CDR2 YYNGEE. The V gene end was trimmed by 4 bases and the J gene end by 5 bases; junction bases not matched to a gene: 11. In nucleotides, the CDR3 is TGTGCCAGCAGCCCCGAGGGGGCGCGGTTTGAGACCCAGTACTTC. It yields the protein CASSPEGARFETQYF.

The J gene is TRBJ2-7, the V gene TRBV11-2, with D possibly being TRBD1 or TRBD2 (5 bases each). CDR3 length: 14 amino acids. Germline lookup yields CDR1 SGHAT and CDR2 FQNNGV. The V end was cut by 5 bases, the J end by 0 bases, with 11 bases between. In DNA, the CDR3 is TGTGCCAGCAGCCACCGGGACGACTCCTACGAGCAGTACTTC. As protein: CASSHRDDSYEQYF.

This clonotype has more than one count but fewer than ten. The V and J genes are TRBV4-3 and TRBJ2-1; D not resolved. V lost 1 base to trimming and J lost 6 bases, with 7 bases between them. CDR1 and CDR2 (germline): LGHNA, YSLEER. This CDR3 region has 13 residues. The CDR3 loop is CASSQGVANEQFF. The DNA for the CDR3 is TGCGCCAGCAGCCAAGGAGTCGCCAATGAGCAGTTCTTC.

The chain has TRBV2 and TRBJ2-3, with D unclear. V was clipped by 4 bases and J by 1 base, with 15 bases between them. The CDR3 extends over 16 amino acids. The germline CDR1 and CDR2 sequences are SNHLY and FYNNEI. CDR3 coding DNA: TGTGCCAGCAGTGGGTTGTCAAGGGCCCGCACAGATACGCAGTATTTT. It translates to CASSGLSRARTDTQYF.

This clonotype was found a few times. V gene TRBV20-1 combines with J gene TRBJ2-3; D unclear. This CDR3 has 14 residues. Germline CDR1 reads DFQATT; CDR2 reads SNEGSKA (reference sequence). V was cut by 0 bases and J by 6 bases, with 13 bases left in between. The CDR3 DNA sequence: TGCAGTGCTAGAGATCGACGGTTGTCGGATACGCAGTATTTT. Translating it yields CSARDRRLSDTQYF.

V gene TRBV12-3 or TRBV12-4 combines with J gene TRBJ1-1; no firm D call. V was cut by 7 bases and J by 4 bases, with 13 bases left in between. The CDR3 totals 13 residues. DNA of the CDR3: TGTGCCAGCACCTTGAGGCCCCCCACTGAAGCTTTCTTT. Translated: CASTLRPPTEAFF.

This clonotype was seen only a few times. Because it lacks the conserved phenylalanine or tryptophan at the end, this CDR3 is likely a read error. The chain recombines TRBV6-6 with TRBJ2-1, with D possibly matching TRBD1 (6 bases). This CDR3 region has 12 residues. V was cut by 8 bases and J by 6 bases, with 11 bases left in between. The germline CDR1 and CDR2 sequences are MNHNY and SVGAGI (reference sequence). The CDR3 region is CASQDRTNEQFY. The CDR3 DNA follows: TGTGCCAGCCAAGACAGGACCAATGAGCAGTTCTAC.

The CDR3 region has the DNA TGTGCCAGCATCCAGGGATTTGAGACAGATACGCAGTATTTT. This translates into CASIQGFETDTQYF. The chain is built from TRBV11-2 and TRBJ2-3, with D possibly matching TRBD1 (5 bases). The length of the CDR3 is 14 residues. Trimming cost V 7 bases and J 3 bases, with 14 bases left between them. Germline CDR1 is SGHAT and CDR2 is FQNNGV.

The chain is built from TRBV20-1 and TRBJ2-1, with 10 bases lining up with TRBD2. The CDR3 length is 16 residues. The V gene end was trimmed by 4 bases and the J gene end by 2 bases; junction bases not matched to a gene: 8. Germline CDR1 DFQATT, CDR2 SNEGSKA (reference sequence). The CDR3, as DNA: TGCAGTGCTATTAGCGGGGGGTCCGGAGCCTACAATGAGCAGTTCTTC. It encodes CSAISGGSGAYNEQFF.

There are many counts of this clonotype. The DNA for the CDR3 is TGTGCCAGCAGCGATAAAAAGGCAAAACTGTTTTTT. This codes for CASSDKKAKLFF. The rearrangement links TRBV12-3 or TRBV12-4 to TRBJ1-4; D is ambiguous. This CDR3 comprises 12 residues. Trimming took off 6 bases at V and 10 bases at J, with 12 bases between the two ends.

V gene TRBV25-1 combines with J gene TRBJ2-6; the D gene is possibly TRBD1 (5 bases). This CDR3 contains 15 residues. The germline CDR1 and CDR2 sequences are MGHDK and SYGVNS. V was pared by 1 base and J by 3 bases, with 7 bases between. The CDR3 nucleotides read TGTGCCAGCAGTGAATCAGGGTTTGGGGCCAACGTCCTGACTTTC. This gives the protein CASSESGFGANVLTF.

This clonotype occurred many times. The V gene is TRBV4-3, the J gene TRBJ2-1; D uncertain. Germline V lookup: CDR1 LGHNA, CDR2 YSLEER. V dropped 0 bases and J dropped 6 bases, with 15 bases sitting between them. This CDR3 has 16 residues. This CDR3 reads CASSQERPAASNEQFF. CDR3 nucleotide sequence: TGCGCCAGCAGCCAAGAACGCCCCGCCGCCAGCAATGAGCAGTTCTTC.

The chain carries TRBV29-1 and TRBJ1-1; a weak D match, TRBD1 (5 bases). The CDR3 has 10 amino acids. CDR1 and CDR2 (germline): SQVTM, ANQGSEA. Trimming removed 7 bases at V and 10 bases at J, with 13 bases between. CDR3 DNA: TGCAGCGGGCAGGGAACCGGAGCTTTCTTT. This translates into CSGQGTGAFF. The whole variable domain, filled in from reference TRBV29-1 and TRBJ1-1, reads SAVISQKPSRDICQRGTSLTIQCQVDSQVTMMFWYRQQPGQSLTLIATANQGSEATYESGFVIDKFPISRPNLTFSTLTVSNMSPEDSSIYLCSGQGTGAFFGQGTRLTVV.

In its sample, this clonotype was seen a few times. The gene calls are TRBV13 and TRBJ2-3, with 12 nucleotides matching TRBD1. CDR1 is PRHDT, CDR2 FYEKMQ, per germline (reference sequence). The CDR3 totals 15 residues. V lost 4 bases, J lost 9 bases, and 8 bases stayed unmatched. The CDR3 nucleotides are TGTGCCAGCAGCTCCACCGGGACAGGGGGCAAGACGCAGTATTTT. It specifies CASSSTGTGGKTQYF.

This clonotype was seen a few times. This chain uses TRBV6-2 or TRBV6-3 with TRBJ2-2; perhaps TRBD1 as D (6 bases). Germline CDR1 MNHEY, CDR2 SVGEGT. The CDR3 has 15 amino acids. The V and J ends lost 0 bases and 7 bases respectively, with 12 bases between them. CDR3 sequence reads: CASSYSRRDIGELFF. CDR3 nucleotides: TGTGCCAGCAGTTACTCGAGAAGGGACATCGGGGAGCTGTTTTTT.

This clonotype has just a few counts. J is TRBJ1-2 and V is TRBV7-9; maybe TRBD1 (6 bases). Germline assignment: CDR1 SEHNR and CDR2 FQNEAQ (reference sequence). This CDR3 comprises 15 residues. The V end was cut by 0 bases, the J end by 5 bases, with 13 bases between. The CDR3 sequence: CASSLAQGGIYGYTF. CDR3 nucleotide sequence: TGTGCCAGCAGCTTAGCACAGGGAGGTATTTATGGCTACACCTTC.

This clonotype has more than one count but fewer than ten. V usage is TRBV20-1 and J usage is TRBJ2-5; the match to TRBD2 covers 8 bases. CDR3 length: 14 amino acids. Unmatched junction bases numbered 6, after V lost 5 bases and J lost 1 base. The germline CDR1 and CDR2 sequences are DFQATT and SNEGSKA (reference sequence). CDR3 coding DNA: TGCAGTGCTCCCGGTAGCGGGACCCAAGAGACCCAGTACTTC. Its protein is CSAPGSGTQETQYF.

This clonotype was recorded at least ten times. The chain uses TRBV5-1 and TRBJ2-7; 8 nucleotides agree with TRBD1. Germline CDR1 and CDR2: SGHRS and YFSETQ. The CDR3 contains 15 residues. V lost 1 base to trimming and J lost 2 bases; unmatched junction nucleotides: 5. The CDR3 sequence: CASSLSGTGTYEQYF. DNA for the CDR3: TGCGCCAGCAGCTTGTCCGGGACAGGAACCTACGAGCAGTACTTC.